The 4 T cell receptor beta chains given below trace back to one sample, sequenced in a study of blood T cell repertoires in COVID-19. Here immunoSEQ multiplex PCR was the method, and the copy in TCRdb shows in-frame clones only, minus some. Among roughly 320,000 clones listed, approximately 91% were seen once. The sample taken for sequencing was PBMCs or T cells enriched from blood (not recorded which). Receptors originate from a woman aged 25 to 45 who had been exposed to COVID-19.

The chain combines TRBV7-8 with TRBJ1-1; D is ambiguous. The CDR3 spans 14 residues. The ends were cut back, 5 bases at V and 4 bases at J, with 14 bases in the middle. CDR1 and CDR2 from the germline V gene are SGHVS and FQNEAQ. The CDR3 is CASSLRGSGTEAFF. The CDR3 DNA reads TGTGCCAGCAGCCTCCGAGGGTCTGGCACTGAAGCTTTCTTT.

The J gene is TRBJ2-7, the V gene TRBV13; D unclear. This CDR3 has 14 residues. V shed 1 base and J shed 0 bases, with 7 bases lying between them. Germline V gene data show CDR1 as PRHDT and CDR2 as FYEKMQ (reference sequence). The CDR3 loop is CASSLERSSYEQYF. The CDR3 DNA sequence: TGTGCCAGCAGCTTAGAACGGAGCTCCTACGAGCAGTACTTC.

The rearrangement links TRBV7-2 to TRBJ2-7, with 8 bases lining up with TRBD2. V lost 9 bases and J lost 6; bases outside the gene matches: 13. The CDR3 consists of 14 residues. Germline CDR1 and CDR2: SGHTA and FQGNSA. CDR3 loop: CASRRVGLAPEQYF. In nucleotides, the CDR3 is TGTGCCAGTAGACGGGTCGGACTAGCTCCCGAGCAGTACTTC.

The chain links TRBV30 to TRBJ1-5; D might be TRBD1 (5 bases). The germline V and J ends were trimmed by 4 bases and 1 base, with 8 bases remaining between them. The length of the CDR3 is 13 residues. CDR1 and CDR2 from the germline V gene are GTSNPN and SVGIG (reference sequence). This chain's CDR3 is CAWNAGSNQPQHF. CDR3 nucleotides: TGTGCCTGGAACGCAGGGAGCAATCAGCCCCAGCATTTT.